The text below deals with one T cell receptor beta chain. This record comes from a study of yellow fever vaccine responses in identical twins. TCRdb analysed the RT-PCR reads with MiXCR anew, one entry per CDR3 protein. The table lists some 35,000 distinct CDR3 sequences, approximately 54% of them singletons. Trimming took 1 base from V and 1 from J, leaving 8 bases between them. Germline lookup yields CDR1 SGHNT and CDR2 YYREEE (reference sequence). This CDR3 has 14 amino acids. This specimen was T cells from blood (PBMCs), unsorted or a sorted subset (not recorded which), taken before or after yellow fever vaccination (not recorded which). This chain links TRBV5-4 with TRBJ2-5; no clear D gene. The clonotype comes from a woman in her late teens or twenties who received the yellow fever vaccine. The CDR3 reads CASSLRSVQETQYF. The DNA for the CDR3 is TGTGCCAGCAGCTTGCGGTCAGTCCAAGAGACCCAGTACTTC.